By sample fraction, the clone carrying this TCR beta chain is medium-sized. Antigen specificity is unknown. TCRdb re-derived calls from the reads in MiXCR, one entry per CDR3 protein. The sample yields some 400 distinct CDR3 sequences, 25% to 30% seen once. The data originate from a study of liver allograft versus peripheral blood T cells. The overall study: Repertoires from peripheral blood of liver transplant recipients were compared with those inside their transplanted livers. Study-wide results and limits: Peripheral blood T cell receptor repertoires reportedly differed from those found within liver allografts.

The CDR3 totals 12 residues. Germline values: CDR1 SGDLS, CDR2 YYNGEE. Trimming stripped 1 base from V and 5 bases from J, with 7 bases between. The V gene is TRBV9, the J gene TRBJ2-7; D unresolved. This clonotype was obtained from a human patient who had a liver transplant. Part of the T cells may come from the graft donor. The CDR3 loop is CASSVPGHEQYF. The CDR3 DNA reads TGTGCCAGCAGCGTACCCGGCCACGAGCAGTACTTC.